One sample yielded the 25 T cell receptor beta chains listed below, sequenced in a study of blood T cell repertoires in COVID-19. Here immunoSEQ multiplex PCR was the method, and the copy in TCRdb shows in-frame clones only, minus some. The table records 250,000 or so clones, 70% to 90% of them present only once. Sample: PBMCs or T cells enriched from blood (not recorded which). The receptors shown here come from a woman between 45 and 60 years old who had been exposed to COVID-19.

This chain connects TRBV7-8 to TRBJ2-1; unclear D gene. V lost 5 bases and J lost 6, with 11 bases in between. The CDR3 has 13 residues. CDR1 SGHVS and CDR2 FQNEAQ come from the germline V gene. For the CDR3, the DNA is TGTGCCAGCAGCCGTGACTGGTTCAATGAGCAGTTCTTC. Translating gives CASSRDWFNEQFF.

The gene calls are TRBV7-6 and TRBJ2-3; 7 nucleotides agree with TRBD1. The CDR3 loop spans 14 amino acids. The V and J ends lost 5 bases and 1 base, in that order; junction bases with no gene match: 3. In germline, CDR1 is SGHVS, CDR2 FNYEAQ. CDR3 sequence: CASSPDRGTDTQYF. The DNA for the CDR3 is TGTGCCAGCAGCCCAGACAGGGGCACAGATACGCAGTATTTT. The variable domain in full, with the rest retrieved from reference TRBV7-6 and TRBJ2-3, is GAGVSQSPRYKVTKRGQDVALRCDPISGHVSLYWYRQALGQGPEFLTYFNYEAQQDKSGLPNDRFSAERPEGSISTLTIQRTEQRDSAMYRCASSPDRGTDTQYFGPGTRLTVL.

This clone has only a few counts. The chain has TRBV28 and TRBJ1-1; D not resolved. The CDR3 loop spans 12 amino acids. V lost 10 bases and J 1 base, leaving 10 bases between the germline ends. The germline gives CDR1 MDHEN, CDR2 SYDVKM. This chain's CDR3 is CATHGPNTEAFF. CDR3 in DNA: TGTGCCACCCATGGGCCGAACACTGAAGCTTTCTTT.

The gene calls are TRBV7-2 and TRBJ1-1, with D tentatively TRBD1 (5 bases). Looked up from germline, CDR1 is SGHTA and CDR2 is FQGNSA. V lost 8 bases, J lost 1 base, and 11 bases lay in between. The CDR3 totals 13 residues. Written as DNA, the CDR3 is TGTGCCAGCCTACGGGGGGGGAACACTGAAGCTTTCTTT. Amino acids: CASLRGGNTEAFF.

The chain is built from TRBV19 and TRBJ1-4; 8 nucleotides agree with TRBD1. This CDR3 contains 17 residues. Germline V gene lookup returns CDR1 LNHDA and CDR2 SQIVND (reference sequence). Losses at the gene ends were 5 bases for V and 11 bases for J; bases not matched to a gene: 19. The CDR3 here is CASSPPLLGTGSPKLFF. CDR3 in DNA: TGTGCCAGTAGTCCCCCCCTTTTAGGGACAGGATCCCCGAAACTGTTTTTT.

The CDR3 loop reads CASSPGHTYNEQFF. Here the CDR3 DNA reads TGTGCCAGCAGCCCGGGTCATACCTACAATGAGCAGTTCTTC. The chain uses TRBV7-8 and TRBJ2-1; D remains unclear. The CDR3 consists of 14 residues. Trimming shortened V by 5 bases and J by 2 bases, and 10 bases separated the two germline ends. Germline CDR1 and CDR2: SGHVS and FQNEAQ.

The J gene is TRBJ2-3, the V gene TRBV10-1; 8 nucleotides agree with TRBD2. Germline loops: CDR1 WNHNN, CDR2 SYGVQD (reference sequence). The CDR3 is 14 amino acids. Trimming cost V 5 bases and J 5 bases; bases outside gene matches: 6. The CDR3 region has the DNA TGCGCCAGCAGTCAAGCGGGGGCGAGAGATACGCAGTATTTT. It codes for CASSQAGARDTQYF.

The chain combines TRBV11-2 with TRBJ1-6; maybe TRBD1 (6 bases). Germline CDR1 SGHAT, CDR2 FQNNGV. V gave up 5 bases and J gave up 9 bases, with 20 bases separating them. CDR3 size: 16 residues. The chain's CDR3 is CASSRSRGGWVSPLHF. CDR3 DNA: TGTGCCAGCAGCCGCTCTAGGGGGGGCTGGGTTTCACCCCTCCACTTT.

V usage is TRBV18 and J usage is TRBJ2-1; 8 positions agree with TRBD1. The CDR3 loop spans 15 amino acids. V shed 6 bases, J shed 4 bases, and the junction held 8 bases outside the gene matches. CDR1 and CDR2 (germline): KGHSH, LQKENI. Written as DNA, the CDR3 is TGTGCCAGCTCCTCCGGACAGGGAACTTACAATGAGCAGTTCTTC. It codes for CASSSGQGTYNEQFF.

The CDR3 coding sequence is TGTGCCAGCTCACCTGTAGGAGGGAACACCGGGGAGCTGTTTTTT. This sequence encodes CASSPVGGNTGELFF. The chain employs TRBV18 and TRBJ2-2; D is possibly TRBD2 (5 bases). CDR3 length equals 15 residues. The germline V and J ends were trimmed by 3 bases and 1 base, with 9 bases remaining between them. Germline V gives CDR1 KGHSH, CDR2 LQKENI.

The genes are TRBV7-9 and TRBJ2-1; tentative D call: TRBD1 (6 bases). This CDR3 is 14 amino acids long. Trimming took 2 bases from V and 3 from J, leaving 8 bases between them. CDR1 and CDR2 from the germline V gene are SEHNR and FQNEAQ (reference sequence). The CDR3 sequence: CASSLPQGYNEQFF. In DNA, the CDR3 is TGTGCCAGCAGCTTACCACAGGGCTACAATGAGCAGTTCTTC.

V is TRBV19 and J is TRBJ1-5; 9 bases line up with TRBD1. Germline V gives CDR1 LNHDA, CDR2 SQIVND (reference sequence). This CDR3 region has 15 residues. V gave up 10 bases and J gave up 6 bases; unmatched junction bases: 13. The CDR3 spells CATRVGQGRSQPQHF. CDR3 sequence (DNA): TGTGCCACTAGGGTGGGACAGGGACGTAGTCAGCCCCAGCATTTT.

The chain combines TRBV3-1 (or the pseudogene TRBV3-2) with TRBJ2-1, with 12 bases that match TRBD1. Looked up from germline, CDR1 is LGHDT and CDR2 is YNNKEL (reference sequence). This CDR3 comprises 18 residues. V was clipped by 0 bases and J by 4 bases; unmatched bases: 7. In DNA, the CDR3 is TGTGCCAGCAGCCAAGATGGGGACAGGGGGCTCATGTACAATGAGCAGTTCTTC. Its protein is CASSQDGDRGLMYNEQFF.

The gene calls are TRBV27 and TRBJ2-1; 12 nucleotides align to TRBD2. V was clipped by 4 bases and J by 8 bases; unmatched bases: 9. The CDR3 loop spans 16 amino acids. Germline V gives CDR1 MNHEY, CDR2 SMNVEV (reference sequence). CDR3 in DNA: TGTGCCAGCAGTTCCCCGACTAGCGGGGGAGGAGATGAGCAGTTCTTC. Encoded protein: CASSSPTSGGGDEQFF.

This clone has more than one count but fewer than ten. This chain links TRBV5-5 with TRBJ1-1, with 8 bases lining up with TRBD1. The CDR3 contains 14 residues. Germline V lookup: CDR1 SGHKS, CDR2 YYEKEE (reference sequence). Trimming removed 5 bases from V and 10 bases from J; junction bases left unmatched: 13. In nucleotides, the CDR3 is TGTGCCAGCAGTTACGCCCCCTCAGGGGGCAGAGCTTTCTTT. Translated, it gives CASSYAPSGGRAFF.

The rearrangement uses TRBV7-8 and TRBJ1-2; maybe TRBD1 (5 bases). The CDR3 spans 14 residues. Germline V CDR1 and CDR2: SGHVS, FQNEAQ. V was clipped by 3 bases and J by 2 bases, with 10 bases between them. The CDR3 is CASSFGGDNYGYTF. In nucleotides, the CDR3 is TGTGCCAGCAGCTTCGGAGGGGACAACTATGGCTACACCTTC. Full variable domain (rest looked up from reference TRBV7-8 and TRBJ1-2): GAGVSQSPRYKVAKRGQDVALRCDPISGHVSLFWYQQALGQGPEFLTYFQNEAQLDKSGLPSDRFFAERPEGSVSTLKIQRTQQEDSAVYLCASSFGGDNYGYTFGSGTRLTVV.

CDR3 nucleotide sequence: TGCAGCGCCAACGTAGGGGGCGGGGAGCTGTTTTTT. This codes for CSANVGGGELFF. V is TRBV29-1 and J is TRBJ2-2, with D possibly TRBD1 on 6 matching bases. Germline CDR1 SQVTM, CDR2 ANQGSEA. V was clipped by 7 bases and J by 7 bases, with 13 bases between them. The CDR3 is 12 residues long.

The chain recombines TRBV5-4 with TRBJ1-1; D is perhaps TRBD1 (5 bases). V gave up 6 bases and J gave up 1 base, with 10 bases separating them. CDR3 length equals 13 residues. Germline CDR1 SGHNT, CDR2 YYREEE (reference sequence). CDR3 bases: TGTGCCAGCACACTTCAGGGGAACACTGAAGCTTTCTTT. Encoded protein: CASTLQGNTEAFF.

The rearrangement joins TRBV7-2 to TRBJ2-5, with TRBD2 as a possible D gene (6 bases). This CDR3 comprises 14 residues. V lost 5 bases to trimming and J lost 5 bases, with 15 bases between them. Germline CDR1 SGHTA, CDR2 FQGNSA. CDR3 sequence: CASSGGFEGETQYF. The CDR3 region has the DNA TGTGCCAGCAGCGGGGGGTTCGAAGGGGAGACCCAGTACTTC.

The chain couples TRBV21-1 to TRBJ1-1; the table's D call of TRBD1 was not tested on the DNA. TRBV21-1 is recorded as a pseudogene. This CDR3 comprises 13 residues. The CDR3 loop is CASSKPLQLEAFF. Written as DNA, the CDR3 is TGTGCCAGCAGCAAGCCCTTACAGCTTGAAGCTTTCTTT.

The chain uses TRBV9 and TRBJ2-1, with D tentatively TRBD1 (6 bases). V was clipped by 6 bases and J by 3 bases, with 13 bases between them. The CDR3 length is 14 residues. CDR1 and CDR2 (germline): SGDLS, YYNGEE. This CDR3 reads CASTRDTDYNEQFF. CDR3 nucleotides: TGTGCCAGCACAAGGGACACAGACTACAATGAGCAGTTCTTC.

This clone was detected only once. The chain has TRBV28 and TRBJ1-1, with D perhaps TRBD1 (5 bases). The CDR3 totals 13 residues. Germline V lookup: CDR1 MDHEN, CDR2 SYDVKM. V was shortened by 10 bases and J by 7 bases, with 19 bases between the two germline ends. This CDR3 is CATPGEGGSEAFF. CDR3 nucleotide sequence: TGTGCCACCCCGGGGGAGGGTGGGAGTGAAGCTTTCTTT.

The rearrangement joins TRBV3-1 (or the pseudogene TRBV3-2) to TRBJ1-6, with 11 bases identical to TRBD1. J was trimmed by 5 bases and V by 4 bases; bases with no gene match: 4. The germline gives CDR1 LGHDT, CDR2 YNNKEL (reference sequence). The CDR3 runs 16 residues. CDR3 in DNA: TGTGCCAGCAGCCCATCGGACAGGGGGCATAATTCACCCCTCCACTTT. It encodes CASSPSDRGHNSPLHF.

The chain recombines TRBV5-1 with TRBJ2-1; D gene ambiguous. Germline V gene sequence: CDR1 SGHRS, CDR2 YFSETQ. V lost 5 bases to trimming and J lost 8 bases, with 11 bases between them. There are 12 residues in the CDR3. The CDR3 bases are TGCGCCAGCAGAGAGAGCGTCGATGAGCAGTTCTTC. It encodes CASRESVDEQFF. The variable domain in full, completed from reference TRBV5-1 and TRBJ2-1, reads KAGVTQTPRYLIKTRGQQVTLSCSPISGHRSVSWYQQTPGQGLQFLFEYFSETQRNKGNFPGRFSGRQFSNSRSEMNVSTLELGDSALYLCASRESVDEQFFGPGTRLTVL.

The CDR3 here is CASSAGTFSNNEQFF. CDR3 coding DNA: TGTGCCAGCAGCGCAGGGACTTTTAGCAACAATGAGCAGTTCTTC. The chain joins TRBV5-4 to TRBJ2-1; tentative D call: TRBD2 (6 bases). Germline V CDR1 and CDR2: SGHNT, YYREEE (reference sequence). Trimming left V 4 bases short and J 5 bases short, with 16 bases between. The CDR3 consists of 15 residues. Full variable domain (rest looked up from reference TRBV5-4 and TRBJ2-1): ETGVTQSPTHLIKTRGQQVTLRCSSQSGHNTVSWYQQALGQGPQFIFQYYREEENGRGNFPPRFSGLQFPNYSSELNVNALELDDSALYLCASSAGTFSNNEQFFGPGTRLTVL.